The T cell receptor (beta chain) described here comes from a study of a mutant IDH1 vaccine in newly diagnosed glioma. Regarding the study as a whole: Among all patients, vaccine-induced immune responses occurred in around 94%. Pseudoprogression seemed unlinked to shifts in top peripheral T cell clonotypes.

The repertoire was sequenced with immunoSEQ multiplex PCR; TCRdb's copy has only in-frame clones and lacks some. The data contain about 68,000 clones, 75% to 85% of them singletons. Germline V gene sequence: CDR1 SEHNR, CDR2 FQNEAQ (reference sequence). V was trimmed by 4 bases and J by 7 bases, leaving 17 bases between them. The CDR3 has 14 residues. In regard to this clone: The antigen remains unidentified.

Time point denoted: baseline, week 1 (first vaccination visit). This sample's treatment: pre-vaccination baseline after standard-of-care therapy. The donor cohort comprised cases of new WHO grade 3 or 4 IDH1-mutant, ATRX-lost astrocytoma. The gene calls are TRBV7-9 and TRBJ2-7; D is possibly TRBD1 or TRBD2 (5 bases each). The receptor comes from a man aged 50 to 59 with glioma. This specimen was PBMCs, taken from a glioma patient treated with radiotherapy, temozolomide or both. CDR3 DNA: TGTGCCAGCAGCTCCGAGGGGCAGGCCTTGGAGCAGTACTTC. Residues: CASSSEGQALEQYF.